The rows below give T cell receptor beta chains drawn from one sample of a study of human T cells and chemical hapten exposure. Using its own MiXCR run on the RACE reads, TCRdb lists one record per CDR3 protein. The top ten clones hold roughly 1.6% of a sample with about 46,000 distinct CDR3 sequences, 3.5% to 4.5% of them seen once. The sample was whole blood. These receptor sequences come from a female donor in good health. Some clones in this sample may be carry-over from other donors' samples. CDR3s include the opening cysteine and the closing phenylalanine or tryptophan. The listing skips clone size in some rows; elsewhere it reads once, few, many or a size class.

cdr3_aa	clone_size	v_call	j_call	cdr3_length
CASDTGSSYEQYF	few	TRBV5-6	TRBJ2-7	13
CASSGPFYGYTF	many	TRBV19	TRBJ1-2	12
CASSLFGHPNQPQHF	few	TRBV7-8	TRBJ1-5	15
CASTTEGSGADTQYF	many	TRBV6-1	TRBJ2-3	15
CASSDLGNPNEQFF	medium-sized	TRBV2	TRBJ2-1	14
CSAAGLASSSDEQYF	many	TRBV20-1	TRBJ2-7	15
CASSLRETYEQYF	medium-sized	TRBV7-9	TRBJ2-7	13
CASGIRRGGYEQYF	.	TRBV12-3/TRBV12-4	TRBJ2-7	14
CASSRDRGSPLHF	many	TRBV7-2	TRBJ1-6	13
CASSPLRTGGLYF	many	TRBV3-1	TRBJ2-4	13
CASSRDGGENTEAFF	.	TRBV5-1	TRBJ1-1	15
CASSDPVTGTDTQYF	few	TRBV6-4	TRBJ2-3	15
CASSLDSNEAFF	many	TRBV5-5	TRBJ1-1	12
CASSYSTGGRLPTDTQYF	many	TRBV6-5	TRBJ2-3	18
CAISERDPRSYNEQFF	many	TRBV10-3	TRBJ2-1	16
CASSPQQGADLFF	few	TRBV18	TRBJ1-4	13
CASSLSGNNEQFF	many	TRBV5-4	TRBJ2-1	13
CASSLGRWEQGSQETQYF	many	TRBV5-1	TRBJ2-5	18
CASSSTSTDTQYF	many	TRBV5-1	TRBJ2-3	13
CASSSGYGETQYF	.	TRBV2	TRBJ2-5	13
CATSDPVRDGEQFF	many	TRBV24-1	TRBJ2-1	14
CASTLNTGTAEAFF	many	TRBV6-6	TRBJ1-1	14